Described below is a single T cell receptor beta chain sequence and its context. The antigen this receptor binds is unknown. Base qualities are not at hand, and no much larger clone is one base apart. This entry is derived from a study of CD8 T cells in Susac syndrome (dated by TCRdb to between 2019 and 2020). Regarding the complete study: Of the Susac syndrome patients who were sequenced, 8 or 9 were in clinical remission while about six had clinically active disease. CD8+ T cell repertoire clonality was compared between about a dozen healthy donors, approximately 14 Susac syndrome patients and about 15 multiple sclerosis patients. At the time of blood withdrawal, Susac syndrome patients were either therapy-naive, taking corticosteroids (with some also receiving IVIg), or on IVIg alone. Repertoire sequencing was used to test whether CD8+ T cell activation and differentiation in Susac syndrome was antigen driven.

Trimming costs V 2 bases and J 6 bases, and their ends lie 14 bases apart. For CDR1 and CDR2, the germline V gene lists SGHDT and YYEEEE. From the cysteine up to the phenylalanine, the CDR3 has a length of 15 residues. Only CDR3 DNA remains: 45 bases, in frame from the first base. RNA was extracted with the RNeasy kit and about 0.5 to 1 ug was reverse transcribed using random hexamers. The immunoSEQ multiplex PCR assay, which covers 54 Vbeta and 13 Jbeta segments, was used to amplify TCR beta CDR3 regions. PCR amplification bias was corrected by using a synthetic template baseline for primer optimization and computational correction. Per the original workflow: Reads were annotated to V, D and J genes according to IMGT and were analyzed with immunoSEQ Analyzer, with only productive sequences retained. Clonality was calculated as one minus the Shannon entropy normalized by log2 of the number of productive unique sequences. Public and private clones were assessed among the 100 most prevalent clones of each patient and control. Clones were defined as Susac-specific when absent from the healthy and MS cohorts, from 1052 published viral clones and from other ImmuneACCESS disease sequences. The public sequencing data were trimmed at Q25 with fastp and processed into clonotypes with MiXCR by TCRdb, which kept only in-frame beta chains. Rows matching on CDR3 protein sequence are summarized as one entry with the most common DNA and genes. The V and J calls here are based on TCRdb, not the publication. This sample holds 75,000 to 100,000 distinct CDR3 sequences; 85% to 95% were observed only once. The ten largest make up less than 0.95% of the sample.

Broad study findings and their caveats: The number of individuals in the TCR sequencing and HLA analysis was acknowledged as relatively small. Susac syndrome CD8+ repertoires showed clonal expansion, highest in CD8+ TEMRA cells and greater in clinically active than remitting patients. In the total CD8+ and CD8+ TEMRA repertoires, about 16 and five Susac-specific public clones, respectively, were identified.

Peripheral blood CD8+ and CD4+ T cells from healthy donors, Susac syndrome patients and multiple sclerosis patients were profiled using high-throughput TCR beta sequencing. Recently defined diagnostic criteria for definite or probable disease were met by the Susac syndrome patients. Bulk CD8+ and CD4+ T cells were purified by magnetic negative isolation, whereas CD8+ TEMRA cells were enriched by FACS. Blood was collected in EDTA tubes and processed within 24 hours, with PBMCs isolated through density gradient centrifugation. PBMCs intended for TCR sequencing were cryopreserved in liquid nitrogen and were subsequently thawed in a 37 degrees C water bath. The sorted or isolated CD4+, CD8+ and CD8+ TEMRA cells reached a purity of at least 90%.

The rearrangement combines TRBV5-6 with TRBJ1-4; TRBD1 is possibly the D segment (6 matching bases). The TCR originated in a human donor with Susac syndrome. Sequences were obtained from CD8+ T cells from PBMCs. CDR3 loop: CASSLGGVKDEKLFF. The nucleotide sequence reads TGTGCCAGCAGCTTAGGGGGAGTAAAGGATGAAAAACTGTTTTTT.